This T cell receptor beta chain was obtained from a study of graft-versus-host responses after intestinal transplantation. Across the whole study: Every transplant recipient was induced with anti-thymocyte globulin, then maintained on tacrolimus and steroids for two to four years. General study results and limits: Recipient marrow held GvH clones, some first seen in ileum or blood. Allograft clonal ratios (graft-versus-host to host-versus-graft) were high in patients who had graft-donor T cell macrochimerism.

Here immunoSEQ multiplex PCR was the method, and the copy in TCRdb shows in-frame clones only, minus some. This table has fewer than 120,000 clones, approximately 92% appearing once. The V end was cut by 2 bases, the J end by 4 bases, with 6 bases between. CDR3 length: 13 residues. Germline V gene sequence: CDR1 SGHTA, CDR2 FQGTGA. Notes on this clone: Its antigen is not identified.

The sequence came from a human donor who received an intestinal transplant. Sequences were derived from unstimulated CD8+ T cells sorted from spleen or lymph node cells, sampled before intestinal transplant. This chain connects TRBV7-3 to TRBJ1-3; D call uncertain. This CDR3 reads CASSLLRGNTIYF. The CDR3 nucleotides are TGTGCCAGCAGCTTATTGCGAGGAAACACCATATATTTT. Complete variable domain (other parts from reference TRBV7-3 and TRBJ1-3): GAGVSQTPSNKVTEKGKYVELRCDPISGHTALYWYRQSLGQGPEFLIYFQGTGAADDSGLPNDRFFAVRPEGSVSTLKIQRTERGDSAVYLCASSLLRGNTIYFGEGSWLTVV.